This T cell receptor (beta chain) was recorded in a study of blood T cell repertoires in COVID-19. The CDR3 consists of 14 residues. Germline CDR1 LGHNA, CDR2 YSLEER. V shed 4 bases, J shed 6 bases, and the junction held 3 bases outside the gene matches. This clone came up once. Clones were sequenced by immunoSEQ multiplex PCR, and TCRdb holds only the in-frame ones, with some missing. The sample shows 250,000 to 350,000 clones, 88% of them seen only once. The chain couples TRBV4-3 to TRBJ2-1; 10 positions match TRBD2. The TCR comes from a man younger than 35 with active or convalescent COVID-19. Sample: peripheral blood. CDR3 bases: TGCGCCAGCAGCCCTATAGCGGGGGGCAATGAGCAGTTCTTC. This sequence encodes CASSPIAGGNEQFF.